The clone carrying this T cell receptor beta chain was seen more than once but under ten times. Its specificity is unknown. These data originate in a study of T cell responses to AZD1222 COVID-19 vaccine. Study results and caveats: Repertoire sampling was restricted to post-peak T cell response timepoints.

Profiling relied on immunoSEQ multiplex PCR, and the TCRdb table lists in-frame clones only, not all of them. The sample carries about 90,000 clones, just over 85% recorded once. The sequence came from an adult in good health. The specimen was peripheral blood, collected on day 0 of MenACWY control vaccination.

The CDR3 sequence: CASSYSRDRVTGELFF. DNA of the CDR3: TGTGCCAGCAGTTACTCCCGGGACAGGGTTACCGGGGAGCTGTTTTTT. The chain joins TRBV6-5 to TRBJ2-2, with 9 nucleotides matching TRBD1. The germline gives CDR1 MNHEY, CDR2 SVGAGI. V was pared by 0 bases and J by 5 bases, with 4 bases of the junction left unmatched. This CDR3 has 16 residues.